One sample yielded the 26 T cell receptor beta chains listed below, sequenced in a study of technical replicates of blood from a handful of donors. Method: immunoSEQ multiplex PCR; TCRdb's copy keeps in-frame clones and lacks some. The table shows about 73,000 clones, with 85% to 95% occurring only once. Sequencing was done on a sample of PBMCs. These TCRs come from a human donor in good health. Some clones in this sample may be carry-over from other donors' samples.

V usage is TRBV27 and J usage is TRBJ2-7, with D maybe TRBD1 (6 bases). This CDR3 has 16 amino acids. The V and J ends lost 3 bases and 6 bases respectively, with 21 bases between them. Germline V lookup: CDR1 MNHEY, CDR2 SMNVEV (reference sequence). CDR3 in DNA: TGTGCCAGCAGTTTTCCAACAACAGGGTATGGGGGCGAGCAGTACTTC. Translating gives CASSFPTTGYGGEQYF.

The chain carries TRBV2 and TRBJ1-1; weak D call: TRBD1 (6 bases). Germline V gives CDR1 SNHLY, CDR2 FYNNEI. The length of the CDR3 is 13 residues. Trimming removed 1 base from V and 5 bases from J, with 8 bases in between. The CDR3 loop is CASSEEGETEAFF. CDR3 sequence (DNA): TGTGCCAGCAGTGAAGAGGGGGAAACTGAAGCTTTCTTT. Full variable domain (missing parts from reference TRBV2 and TRBJ1-1): EPEVTQTPSHQVTQMGQEVILRCVPISNHLYFYWYRQILGQKVEFLVSFYNNEISEKSEIFDDQFSVERPDGSNFTLKIRSTKLEDSAMYFCASSEEGETEAFFGQGTRLTVV.

This clone was detected only once. The chain recombines TRBV18 with TRBJ1-2, with D maybe TRBD1 (5 bases). The CDR3 runs 12 residues. The V end lost 8 bases, the J end lost 1 base, and 8 bases lay between the germline ends. The germline CDR1 and CDR2 sequences are KGHSH and LQKENI. The CDR3 is CASTGINYGYTF. The CDR3 nucleotides read TGTGCCAGCACAGGAATTAACTATGGCTACACCTTC.

In its sample, this clone was seen a few times. The V and J genes are TRBV6-1 and TRBJ2-1, with D perhaps TRBD2 (7 bases). The V gene's germline CDR1 is MNHNS and CDR2 SASEGT. The CDR3 sequence is 14 residues long. V dropped 1 base and J dropped 8 bases, with 12 bases sitting between them. The CDR3, as DNA: TGTGCCAGCAGTGAAGTCGGGGGGCTCGATGAGCAGTTCTTC. Protein product: CASSEVGGLDEQFF.

The genes are TRBV4-3 and TRBJ2-1; maybe TRBD2 (6 bases). The V gene lost 1 base and the J gene lost 4 bases, with 14 bases spanning the gap. CDR1 and CDR2 (germline): LGHNA, YSLEER. The CDR3 spans 16 residues. The chain's CDR3 is CASSQGSGGSYNEQFF. In DNA form, the CDR3 reads TGCGCCAGCAGCCAAGGATCCGGGGGTTCGTACAATGAGCAGTTCTTC.

V gene TRBV19 combines with J gene TRBJ1-4; 8 nucleotides agree with TRBD1. V dropped 4 bases and J dropped 6; count of bases not matched to a gene: 4. This CDR3 region has 14 residues. Germline V gene sequence: CDR1 LNHDA, CDR2 SQIVND (reference sequence). The CDR3 sequence is CASSRTGIDEKLFF. In nucleotides, the CDR3 is TGTGCCAGTAGTAGGACAGGGATTGATGAAAAACTGTTTTTT.

The chain employs TRBV5-4 and TRBJ2-7; D may be TRBD2 (6 bases). The V gene's germline CDR1 is SGHNT and CDR2 YYREEE (reference sequence). The CDR3 spans 13 residues. The ends were cut back, 2 bases at V and 3 bases at J, with 9 bases in the middle. CDR3 coding DNA: TGTGCCAGCAGCTTACCGACTAGCTACGAGCAGTACTTC. This encodes CASSLPTSYEQYF. The full variable domain, with the rest looked up from reference TRBV5-4 and TRBJ2-7, is ETGVTQSPTHLIKTRGQQVTLRCSSQSGHNTVSWYQQALGQGPQFIFQYYREEENGRGNFPPRFSGLQFPNYSSELNVNALELDDSALYLCASSLPTSYEQYFGPGTRLTVT.

V gene TRBV14 combines with J gene TRBJ1-2; no definite D call. This CDR3 has 14 residues. Germline V lookup: CDR1 SGHDN, CDR2 FVKESK. With 1 base removed from V and 6 bases from J, the gap between germline ends came to 12 bases. The CDR3 region is CASSQVMETNGYTF. Written as DNA, the CDR3 is TGTGCCAGCAGCCAAGTCATGGAGACGAATGGCTACACCTTC.

The rearrangement links TRBV7-2 to TRBJ2-1, with D perhaps TRBD1 (5 bases). Trimming left V 1 base short and J 6 bases short, with 13 bases between. The germline CDR1 and CDR2 sequences are SGHTA and FQGNSA. This CDR3 has 15 residues. CDR3: CASSLVQGEGNEQFF. CDR3 in DNA: TGTGCCAGCAGCTTAGTTCAGGGCGAAGGCAATGAGCAGTTCTTC.

The J gene is TRBJ2-1, the V gene TRBV7-7; 11 positions match TRBD2. Unmatched junction bases numbered 8, after V lost 5 bases and J lost 5 bases. Looked up from germline, CDR1 is SSHAT and CDR2 is FNYEAQ (reference sequence). The CDR3 totals 16 residues. The CDR3 region is CASSLLAGGGNNEQFF. The DNA of the CDR3 is TGTGCCAGCAGCCTCCTAGCGGGAGGCGGGAACAATGAGCAGTTCTTC.

The CDR3 nucleotides read TGTGCCAGCAGCCCACGGCTAGGGGCGTACGAGCAGTACTTC. Its protein product is CASSPRLGAYEQYF. The chain recombines TRBV27 with TRBJ2-7; the D gene is possibly TRBD1 (5 bases). The CDR3 sequence is 14 residues long. The V gene lost 6 bases and the J gene lost 4 bases, with 16 bases spanning the gap. Per germline, CDR1 MNHEY and CDR2 SMNVEV (reference sequence).

In nucleotides, the CDR3 is TGTGCCAGCAGGGGCCGCTATTCTGGGGAGCTGTTTTTT. Translating gives CASRGRYSGELFF. This sequence joins TRBV11-2 and TRBJ2-2; no clear D. The CDR3 is 13 residues long. Per the germline V gene, CDR1 is SGHAT and CDR2 is FQNNGV. The germline V and J ends were trimmed by 6 bases and 8 bases, with 13 bases remaining between them.

The table lists this clone with a few counts. This rearrangement joins TRBV4-3 to TRBJ2-7, with TRBD2 matching over 9 bases. The CDR3 loop spans 16 amino acids. Unmatched junction bases numbered 12, after V lost 0 bases and J lost 9 bases. Germline CDR1 reads LGHNA; CDR2 reads YSLEER. CDR3 amino acids: CASSQDLPGLALGQYF. In DNA form, the CDR3 reads TGCGCCAGCAGCCAAGATCTCCCGGGACTAGCTCTTGGGCAGTACTTC.

This clone has a single count. This chain uses TRBV7-6 with TRBJ2-2; 8 positions agree with TRBD1. Germline V lookup: CDR1 SGHVS, CDR2 FNYEAQ. The CDR3 sequence is 16 residues long. V shed 5 bases, J shed 3 bases, and the junction held 8 bases outside the gene matches. The chain's CDR3 is CASSRSQGADTGELFF. The CDR3 bases are TGTGCCAGCAGCCGGTCTCAGGGGGCGGACACCGGGGAGCTGTTTTTT.

As for this clone: A junction boundary mismatches the germline segment, possibly from a read error. The V and J genes are TRBV5-1 and TRBJ2-1; 8 nucleotides agree with TRBD2. The CDR3 totals 12 residues. CDR1 and CDR2 from the germline V gene are SGHRS and YFSETQ. The CDR3 here is CASSYGLAGAVF. DNA for the CDR3: TGCGCCAGCAGCTACGGACTAGCCGGGGCAGTCTTC.

The rearrangement joins TRBV19 to TRBJ1-4; D ambiguous. CDR1 is LNHDA and CDR2 is SQIVND in the germline V gene (reference sequence). V was pared by 4 bases and J by 0 bases, with 12 bases between. The CDR3 sequence is 16 residues long. CDR3 coding DNA: TGTGCCAGTAGTACGGGTTACCTCTCAACTAATGAAAAACTGTTTTTT. This sequence encodes CASSTGYLSTNEKLFF.

V usage is TRBV7-6 and J usage is TRBJ2-3, with D possibly being TRBD2 (5 bases). The CDR3 loop spans 18 amino acids. V was cut by 4 bases and J by 0 bases, with 20 bases left in between. Germline loops: CDR1 SGHVS, CDR2 FNYEAQ. CDR3 region: CASSSTYPRAGSTDTQYF. CDR3 nucleotide sequence: TGTGCCAGCAGCTCAACCTACCCGCGGGCCGGGAGCACAGATACGCAGTATTTT.

The chain employs TRBV7-8 and TRBJ1-5; TRBD1 aligns across 7 bases. This CDR3 comprises 14 residues. Germline lookup yields CDR1 SGHVS and CDR2 FQNEAQ. Trimming cost V 5 bases and J 3 bases; bases outside gene matches: 4. The CDR3: CASSKDRDNQPQHF. The CDR3, as DNA: TGTGCCAGCAGCAAAGACAGGGACAATCAGCCCCAGCATTTT.

This chain uses TRBV5-6 with TRBJ2-1; 14 positions agree with TRBD2. V shed 2 bases, J shed 13 bases, and the junction held 2 bases outside the gene matches. Germline CDR1 SGHDT, CDR2 YYEEEE. The CDR3 consists of 13 residues. CDR3 nucleotides: TGTGCCAGCAGCTTAGGGACTAGCGGGAGACAGTTCTTC. Translation: CASSLGTSGRQFF.

This chain links TRBV11-2 with TRBJ2-7; 8 nucleotides match TRBD2. Germline-derived CDR1 and CDR2 are SGHAT and FQNNGV. This CDR3 region has 13 residues. The J segment lost 3 bases and the V segment lost 7 bases, leaving 5 bases of the junction unmatched. The CDR3 coding sequence is TGTGCCAGCACCCGACTAGCGCACTACGAGCAGTACTTC. It translates to CASTRLAHYEQYF.

This rearrangement joins TRBV10-1 to TRBJ1-1; no clear D gene. This CDR3 is built from 10 residues. The V and J ends lost 11 bases and 11 bases respectively, with 15 bases between them. Germline V gene sequence: CDR1 WNHNN, CDR2 SYGVQD (reference sequence). The CDR3 nucleotides are TGCGCCCCAAGAGGTCCGGGGGCTTTCTTT. Translated, it gives CAPRGPGAFF.

The chain is built from TRBV21-1 and TRBJ2-5; the D call in the table, TRBD2, was not verified against the DNA. TRBV21-1 is labeled a pseudogene. The CDR3 sequence is 14 residues long. As DNA, the CDR3 is TGTGCCAGCAGCCCTCGAGGTCCACAAGAGACCCAGTACTTC. As protein: CASSPRGPQETQYF.

This clone appeared a few times. The CDR3 sequence is CASSKAGRQGIDCSYEQYF. The DNA of the CDR3 is TGTGCCAGCAGCAAAGCGGGTCGGCAGGGGATCGATTGCTCCTACGAGCAGTACTTC. The genes are TRBV21-1 and TRBJ2-7; the table's D call, TRBD1, was not checked against the DNA. TRBV21-1 is marked as a pseudogene. This CDR3 comprises 19 residues.

The chain recombines TRBV6-6 with TRBJ1-5; D not resolved. With 2 bases removed from V and 6 bases from J, the gap between germline ends came to 5 bases. Germline-derived CDR1 and CDR2 are MNHNY and SVGAGI (reference sequence). This CDR3 is 12 amino acids long. In DNA, the CDR3 is TGTGCCAGCAGTTACGGGCGTCAGCCCCAGCATTTT. The encoded protein is CASSYGRQPQHF.

This chain joins TRBV7-2 and TRBJ2-1, with 7 bases that match TRBD1. Looked up from germline, CDR1 is SGHTA and CDR2 is FQGNSA. The CDR3 has 15 amino acids. V was clipped by 3 bases and J by 6 bases; unmatched bases: 8. This CDR3 reads CASSLWDSTFNEQFF. CDR3 sequence (DNA): TGTGCCAGCAGCTTGTGGGACAGTACCTTCAATGAGCAGTTCTTC.

This clone was counted at least ten times. V gene TRBV4-3 combines with J gene TRBJ2-6; 7 bases fit TRBD2. Germline CDR1 and CDR2: LGHNA and YSLEER. CDR3 length: 17 residues. V trimming: 2 bases; J trimming: 0 bases; junction bases outside the gene matches: 4. The CDR3, as DNA: TGCGCCAGCAGCCAACCTTCTAGCGGCTCTGGGGCCAACGTCCTGACTTTC. It specifies CASSQPSSGSGANVLTF.